This T cell receptor (beta chain) was captured by sequencing in a study of blood T cell repertoires in COVID-19. Study details: COVID-19 samples, acute and convalescent, were from the United States, Italy and Spain. The analysed material was cDNA or gDNA that came from T cells, B-cell-depleted T cells, or PBMCs.

Authors' analysis steps: Estimation of nucleated cell counts relied on the amplification of reference gene primers. The protocol was immunoSEQ multiplex PCR, while the TCRdb copy is restricted to in-frame clones and leaves out a portion. That table furnishes V, J and clone size, whereas the DNA furnished D and trimming. The sample has roughly 39,000 clones; approximately 90% are singletons. V gave up 3 bases and J gave up 0 bases, with 13 bases separating them. CDR1 is KGHSH and CDR2 is LQKENI in the germline V gene. This CDR3 contains 16 residues. The V call is TRBV18, the J call TRBJ2-3; the D gene is possibly TRBD1 (5 bases). Specimen: peripheral blood. The sequence came from a woman of 80 years or more with active COVID-19. CDR3 sequence: CASSPPQGRSTDTQYF. The DNA for the CDR3 is TGTGCCAGCTCACCCCCCCAGGGCCGTAGCACAGATACGCAGTATTTT.